This T cell receptor beta chain was sequenced during a study of blood T cell repertoires in COVID-19. On the study more broadly: Donors in the United States, Italy and Spain gave samples during acute or convalescent COVID-19. T cells, B-cell-depleted T cells, or PBMCs supplied cDNA or gDNA.

Sequencing used immunoSEQ multiplex PCR; TCRdb keeps in-frame clones, though not all of them. The repertoire consists of tens of thousands of clones, with 70% to 90% occurring once and the leading ten covering 5.5% to 8.5%. The receptor's source is an elderly woman with active COVID-19. Material: peripheral blood.

CDR3 loop: CASSFWTGALTDTQYF. In nucleotides, the CDR3 is TGTGCCAGCAGCTTTTGGACAGGGGCGTTGACAGATACGCAGTATTTT. The rearrangement joins TRBV5-4 to TRBJ2-3; TRBD1 agrees at 9 bases. The CDR3 loop spans 16 amino acids. Trimming at V came to 2 bases and at J to 3 bases, leaving 7 bases not matched to a gene. CDR1 is SGHNT and CDR2 is YYREEE in the germline V gene (reference sequence). Supplemented by reference TRBV5-4 and TRBJ2-3, the full variable domain reads ETGVTQSPTHLIKTRGQQVTLRCSSQSGHNTVSWYQQALGQGPQFIFQYYREEENGRGNFPPRFSGLQFPNYSSELNVNALELDDSALYLCASSFWTGALTDTQYFGPGTRLTVL.